The 28 T cell receptor beta chains presented below share a single source sample, sequenced in a study of Graves' ophthalmopathy and Graves' hyperthyroidism. From RNA, the CDR3 regions of TCR beta chains were amplified and sequenced. HTBI-primed first-round RT-PCR preceded second-round multiplex PCR. TCRdb ran MiXCR on the multiplex PCR reads and lists one entry per CDR3 protein. The sample has approximately 410,000 distinct CDR3 sequences, about 16% seen once; the top ten hold roughly 7%. Input material: peripheral blood. Every receptor here comes from a young woman with stable Graves' hyperthyroidism.

As for this clonotype: Sequence at one end of the junction differs from germline and may be a read error. V and J are TRBV5-1 and TRBJ1-1; D is perhaps TRBD1 (6 bases). Germline V gene data show CDR1 as SGHRS and CDR2 as YFSETQ. The CDR3 sequence is 16 residues long. DNA for the CDR3: TGCCCCAGCAGCCCGGGGGGCGCTTCTGGGAACACTGAAGCTTTCTTT. Amino acids: CPSSPGGASGNTEAFF.

J is TRBJ2-7 and V is TRBV5-1; 9 bases are a match to TRBD2. The CDR3 is 15 residues long. With 1 base clipped from V and 3 bases from J, the junction kept 5 bases outside the gene matches. The germline gives CDR1 SGHRS, CDR2 YFSETQ. The CDR3 sequence is CASSLTAGGGYEQYF. The CDR3 bases are TGCGCCAGCAGCTTGACAGCGGGGGGTGGCTACGAGCAGTACTTC. The variable domain in full, completed from reference TRBV5-1 and TRBJ2-7, reads KAGVTQTPRYLIKTRGQQVTLSCSPISGHRSVSWYQQTPGQGLQFLFEYFSETQRNKGNFPGRFSGRQFSNSRSEMNVSTLELGDSALYLCASSLTAGGGYEQYFGPGTRLTVT.

This clonotype was detected a few times. The chain joins TRBV4-2 to TRBJ2-2, with 12 nucleotides matching TRBD2. This CDR3 is 17 amino acids long. Per the germline V gene, CDR1 is LGHNA and CDR2 is YNFKEQ. Trimming at V came to 2 bases and at J to 7 bases, leaving 8 bases not matched to a gene. The CDR3, as DNA: TGTGCCAGCAGCCAACGGACTAGCGGGGCAAATGGCGGGGAGCTGTTTTTT. This encodes CASSQRTSGANGGELFF.

This clonotype appeared many times. The gene calls are TRBV5-1 and TRBJ1-1, with D possibly being TRBD1 (6 bases). V lost 1 base and J 3 bases, leaving 16 bases between the germline ends. Germline CDR1 reads SGHRS; CDR2 reads YFSETQ. The CDR3 length is 16 residues. CDR3 residues: CASSLIGTPKDTEAFF. Written as DNA, the CDR3 is TGCGCCAGCAGCTTGATCGGGACACCTAAGGACACTGAAGCTTTCTTT.

This clonotype was seen repeatedly, ten times or more. This chain uses TRBV12-3 or TRBV12-4 with TRBJ1-5, with 7 bases identical to TRBD1. Unmatched junction bases numbered 5, after V lost 6 bases and J lost 0 bases. The CDR3 runs 15 residues. CDR3 protein: CASSGGQTSNQPQHF. The CDR3 DNA reads as TGTGCCAGCAGCGGGGGACAGACTAGCAATCAGCCCCAGCATTTT.

This clonotype has a count of ten or more. The V call is TRBV12-3 or TRBV12-4, the J call TRBJ2-7; possibly TRBD1 for D (5 bases). The CDR3 has 13 residues. The V gene lost 5 bases and the J gene lost 2 bases, with 10 bases spanning the gap. In DNA form, the CDR3 reads TGTGCCAGCAGTCCAGGGCTCCCCTACGAGCAGTACTTC. The encoded protein is CASSPGLPYEQYF.

CDR3 region: CASSQERGGRETQYF. The CDR3 nucleotides are TGTGCCAGCAGCCAAGAGCGGGGCGGCCGAGAGACCCAGTACTTC. The V and J genes are TRBV3-1 and TRBJ2-5, with a weak D call TRBD2 (6 bases). Germline CDR1 reads LGHDT; CDR2 reads YNNKEL (reference sequence). The CDR3 is made up of 15 amino acids. Deletions cut 0 bases from V and 4 bases from J, with 12 bases between.

The chain links TRBV5-1 to TRBJ1-1; 8 positions agree with TRBD1. With V trimmed by 0 bases and J by 0 bases, 4 bases remained unmatched. Germline V gene lookup returns CDR1 SGHRS and CDR2 YFSETQ. The CDR3 contains 16 residues. The CDR3 DNA sequence: TGCGCCAGCAGCTTGGGACAGGGGTCCATGAACACTGAAGCTTTCTTT. Amino acids: CASSLGQGSMNTEAFF.

This clonotype appeared many times. The J gene is TRBJ2-2, the V gene TRBV12-3 or TRBV12-4; 9 nucleotides line up with TRBD1. This CDR3 comprises 15 residues. V was pared by 3 bases and J by 6 bases, with 5 bases of the junction left unmatched. The CDR3 bases are TGTGCCAGCAGTTTGGGACAGGGTTATCCCGGGGAGCTGTTTTTT. The encoded protein is CASSLGQGYPGELFF.

This clonotype has at least ten counts. The chain links TRBV27 to TRBJ2-4; 9 nucleotides line up with TRBD1. Trimming removed 6 bases from V and 9 bases from J; junction bases left unmatched: 9. Per the germline V gene, CDR1 is MNHEY and CDR2 is SMNVEV (reference sequence). CDR3 length equals 14 residues. The CDR3 reads CASRLGQGGGIQYF. Written as DNA, the CDR3 is TGTGCCAGCAGACTGGGACAGGGCGGGGGCATTCAGTACTTC.

This clonotype occurred many times. The chain combines TRBV6-2 or TRBV6-3 with TRBJ2-7, with TRBD2 identical over 9 bases. V was pared by 5 bases and J by 2 bases, with 7 bases of the junction left unmatched. The length of the CDR3 is 15 residues. Germline values: CDR1 MNHEY, CDR2 SVGEGT. This CDR3 reads CASSISTSGAYEQYF. The CDR3 coding sequence is TGTGCCAGCAGTATCTCGACTAGCGGAGCCTACGAGCAGTACTTC.

J is TRBJ2-1 and V is TRBV12-3 or TRBV12-4; D is unclear. With 2 bases removed from V and 10 bases from J, the gap between germline ends came to 9 bases. CDR3 length: 12 amino acids. As DNA, the CDR3 is TGTGCCAGCAGTTTAAATAGGCCCGAGCAGTTCTTC. Translated, it gives CASSLNRPEQFF.

This clonotype was recorded many times. This chain joins TRBV7-2 and TRBJ2-7; TRBD2 agrees at 12 bases. Germline V gene data show CDR1 as SGHTA and CDR2 as FQGNSA. The CDR3 has 15 residues. The V segment lost 5 bases and the J segment 4 bases; nucleotides outside the gene matches: 6. CDR3 protein: CASSPQTSGGYEQYF. CDR3 DNA sequence: TGTGCCAGCAGCCCGCAGACTAGCGGGGGTTACGAGCAGTACTTC.

The sample holds a few counts of this clonotype. The rearrangement joins TRBV7-8 to TRBJ2-7; D is unresolved. V lost 4 bases, J lost 3 bases, and 7 bases lay in between. The CDR3 totals 12 residues. In germline, CDR1 is SGHVS, CDR2 FQNEAQ. The CDR3 sequence is CASSSRNYEQYF. The CDR3 region has the DNA TGTGCCAGCAGCTCCAGAAACTACGAGCAGTACTTC.

Of note for this clonotype: This may come from a read error, since a much larger clone is one base off. The chain uses TRBV6-1 and TRBJ2-7, with 9 bases that match TRBD2. The CDR3 spans 12 residues. Looked up from germline, CDR1 is MNHNS and CDR2 is SASEGT. CDR3 coding DNA: TGTGCCAGCACGACTAGCGGCTACGCGCAGTACTTC. This gives the protein CASTTSGYAQYF.

This clonotype was detected ten times or more. This chain links TRBV5-4 with TRBJ2-7; 7 bases align to TRBD1. Germline V gene lookup returns CDR1 SGHNT and CDR2 YYREEE (reference sequence). After removal of 5 bases from V and 0 bases from J, the junction contained 5 bases not matched to a gene. The CDR3 runs to 14 residues. DNA for the CDR3: TGTGCCAGCAGAAACGACAGGGCCTCCTACGAGCAGTACTTC. This translates into CASRNDRASYEQYF.

The sample holds many counts of this clonotype. This chain uses TRBV29-1 with TRBJ1-5; D is uncertain. V gave up 4 bases and J gave up 3 bases, with 10 bases separating them. Germline V gene lookup returns CDR1 SQVTM and CDR2 ANQGSEA. The CDR3 is 13 residues long. Here the CDR3 DNA reads TGCAGCGTTGCTAGGGCCCCCAATCAGCCCCAGCATTTT. Translated, it gives CSVARAPNQPQHF.

This clonotype showed up many times. This chain links TRBV7-6 with TRBJ2-7; 7 bases line up with TRBD1. Trimming cost V 3 bases and J 3 bases; bases outside gene matches: 14. Per the germline V gene, CDR1 is SGHVS and CDR2 is FNYEAQ. The CDR3 has 17 residues. The CDR3 DNA follows: TGTGCCAGCAGCTTGAGACAGGGTATCCGCTCCCGCTACGAGCAGTACTTC. Protein: CASSLRQGIRSRYEQYF.

This clonotype came up a few times. The chain uses TRBV7-2 and TRBJ2-7; D is unclear. CDR1 and CDR2 from the germline V gene are SGHTA and FQGNSA. V dropped 1 base and J dropped 5 bases, with 9 bases sitting between them. This CDR3 is 13 amino acids long. Written as DNA, the CDR3 is TGTGCCAGCAGCTTAGGGCCGAAAGACGAGCAGTACTTC. This codes for CASSLGPKDEQYF.

This clonotype was picked up many times. The chain employs TRBV20-1 and TRBJ1-1; the match to TRBD1 covers 7 bases. This CDR3 has 13 residues. Germline assignment: CDR1 DFQATT and CDR2 SNEGSKA (reference sequence). The V and J ends lost 6 bases and 6 bases, in that order; junction bases with no gene match: 10. Here the CDR3 reads CSAGSQRGPEAFF. CDR3 nucleotides: TGCAGTGCCGGGTCGCAGAGGGGGCCTGAAGCTTTCTTT.

This clonotype has ten or more counts. The V call is TRBV24-1, the J call TRBJ1-2; D not resolved. CDR3 length: 12 amino acids. V was shortened by 6 bases and J by 8 bases, with 12 bases between the two germline ends. Germline lookup yields CDR1 KGHDR and CDR2 SFDVKD. The CDR3 sequence: CATSSWVEGYTF. DNA for the CDR3: TGTGCCACCAGTTCCTGGGTTGAGGGCTACACCTTC.

The table lists this clonotype with many counts. CDR3 nucleotide sequence: TGTGCCAGCACGAGTGTGGGAGGGCATGGCTACACCTTC. Its translation is CASTSVGGHGYTF. The rearrangement links TRBV7-2 to TRBJ1-2, with D hard to call. The CDR3 runs 13 residues. Trimming removed 7 bases at V and 6 bases at J, with 15 bases between. The germline gives CDR1 SGHTA, CDR2 FQGNSA. Combining the CDR3 with reference TRBV7-2 and TRBJ1-2 gives the whole variable domain GAGVSQSPSNKVTEKGKDVELRCDPISGHTALYWYRQSLGQGLEFLIYFQGNSAPDKSGLPSDRFSAERTGGSVSTLTIQRTQQEDSAVYLCASTSVGGHGYTFGSGTRLTVV.

This clonotype appeared a few times. The genes are TRBV7-9 and TRBJ1-2; possible D gene TRBD1, 6 bases. CDR1 SEHNR and CDR2 FQNEAQ come from the germline V gene (reference sequence). CDR3 length: 14 amino acids. V was clipped by 5 bases and J by 4 bases, with 14 bases between them. The DNA for the CDR3 is TGTGCCAGCAGCCCCGGGGGGGCGGTCTATGGCTACACCTTC. This sequence encodes CASSPGGAVYGYTF.

This clonotype has at least ten counts. J is TRBJ1-2 and V is TRBV20-1; no definite D call. Trimming stripped 2 bases from V and 8 bases from J, with 15 bases between. Looked up from germline, CDR1 is DFQATT and CDR2 is SNEGSKA (reference sequence). The length of the CDR3 is 13 residues. CDR3 residues: CSARHPVRGGYTF. CDR3 bases: TGCAGTGCTAGACATCCCGTCCGAGGGGGCTACACCTTC.

In its sample, this clonotype was seen many times. The chain uses TRBV6-1 and TRBJ1-1; D uncertain. The CDR3 runs to 13 residues. In germline, CDR1 is MNHNS, CDR2 SASEGT. V lost 0 bases and J 1 base, leaving 3 bases between the germline ends. CDR3 amino acids: CASSEAENTEAFF. CDR3 sequence (DNA): TGTGCCAGCAGTGAAGCAGAGAACACTGAAGCTTTCTTT.

This clonotype was counted ten times or more. The chain joins TRBV6-1 to TRBJ2-7; TRBD1 might be the D (6 bases). The length of the CDR3 is 14 residues. Germline values: CDR1 MNHNS, CDR2 SASEGT. Trimming removed 4 bases from V and 3 bases from J, with 13 bases in between. DNA of the CDR3: TGTGCCAGCAGTGCCCGAGGGGGTAGCTACGAGCAGTACTTC. Protein product: CASSARGGSYEQYF.

The rearrangement links TRBV6-1 to TRBJ1-3; D gene uncertain. The germline CDR1 and CDR2 sequences are MNHNS and SASEGT. The CDR3 totals 15 residues. Trimming took 0 bases from V and 3 from J, leaving 9 bases between them. The CDR3 loop reads CASSEARGGGNTIYF. In DNA, the CDR3 is TGTGCCAGCAGTGAAGCTCGAGGTGGTGGAAACACCATATATTTT.

Comments on this clonotype: The junction does not match germline at one end; this may be a read error. This chain uses TRBV6-2 or TRBV6-3 with TRBJ1-1, with TRBD1 identical over 7 bases. Germline loops: CDR1 MNHEY, CDR2 SVGEGT. The CDR3 extends over 12 amino acids. The DNA for the CDR3 is TGTGCCAGCAGTTACGGGACAGCTGAAACTTTCTTT. It codes for CASSYGTAETFF.